This passage covers 25 T cell receptor beta chains from one sample sequenced in a study of response to subunit inactivated influenza vaccine. TCRdb re-called the RT-PCR reads through MiXCR, storing one row per CDR3 protein. Of about 650,000 distinct CDR3 sequences listed, approximately 14% are singletons. Sample: PBMCs from blood, taken around two weeks before vaccination. These receptors all come from a man aged 45-60 years who received an inactivated influenza vaccine.

There are many counts of this clonotype. The chain recombines TRBV2 with TRBJ1-5, with 7 bases aligning to TRBD1. This CDR3 comprises 14 residues. Trimming removed 3 bases from V and 4 bases from J; junction bases left unmatched: 3. Germline V CDR1 and CDR2: SNHLY, FYNNEI. The CDR3 region is CASSEVRGNQPQHF. CDR3 nucleotide sequence: TGTGCCAGCAGTGAGGTCAGGGGGAATCAGCCCCAGCATTTT. Filled out from reference TRBV2 and TRBJ1-5, the complete variable domain reads EPEVTQTPSHQVTQMGQEVILRCVPISNHLYFYWYRQILGQKVEFLVSFYNNEISEKSEIFDDQFSVERPDGSNFTLKIRSTKLEDSAMYFCASSEVRGNQPQHFGDGTRLSIL.

This chain uses TRBV29-1 with TRBJ2-7, with D hard to call. Between the trimmed V and J ends, which lost 5 bases and 0 bases, there was a span of 11 bases. This CDR3 region has 13 residues. Germline assignment: CDR1 SQVTM and CDR2 ANQGSEA. CDR3 DNA sequence: TGCAGCGTTCGCAGCTATAGCTCCTACGAGCAGTACTTC. As protein: CSVRSYSSYEQYF.

Ten or more counts support this clonotype. The J gene is TRBJ2-1, the V gene TRBV30, with D perhaps TRBD1 (6 bases). The germline CDR1 and CDR2 sequences are GTSNPN and SVGIG (reference sequence). V was cut by 1 base and J by 6 bases, with 16 bases left in between. CDR3 length: 15 amino acids. CDR3 amino acids: CAWSEAGTRLNEQFF. CDR3 bases: TGTGCCTGGAGTGAGGCCGGGACACGCCTCAATGAGCAGTTCTTC.

The table lists this clonotype with a few counts. The J gene is TRBJ2-1, the V gene TRBV6-5; 9 bases are a match to TRBD1. This CDR3 has 15 amino acids. Germline V gene lookup returns CDR1 MNHEY and CDR2 SVGAGI. The J segment lost 10 bases and the V segment lost 2 bases, leaving 9 bases of the junction unmatched. The CDR3 here is CASSYRGQGHSEQFF. CDR3 bases: TGTGCCAGCAGTTACAGGGGACAGGGTCATAGCGAGCAGTTCTTC.

The rearrangement joins TRBV5-1 to TRBJ1-5; TRBD1 aligns across 9 bases. The CDR3 has 13 residues. Losses at the gene ends were 2 bases for V and 11 bases for J; bases not matched to a gene: 5. CDR1 SGHRS and CDR2 YFSETQ come from the germline V gene. The DNA of the CDR3 is TGCGCCAGCAGCTTCGAGACAGGGGGGTCCCAGCATTTT. Residues: CASSFETGGSQHF.

The CDR3 loop is CASSLLWASEDTQYF. The DNA for the CDR3 is TGTGCCAGCAGTTTATTATGGGCTAGCGAAGATACGCAGTATTTT. The J gene is TRBJ2-3, the V gene TRBV27; D may be TRBD2 (6 bases). The CDR3 consists of 15 residues. The V gene's germline CDR1 is MNHEY and CDR2 SMNVEV (reference sequence). V shed 1 base and J shed 5 bases, with 13 bases lying between them.

The chain has TRBV2 and TRBJ1-1; maybe TRBD1 (5 bases). Trimming pared 8 bases from V and 10 bases from J, leaving 17 bases between. CDR3 length: 12 residues. CDR1 SNHLY and CDR2 FYNNEI come from the germline V gene. The CDR3 is CASLTGTGVAFF. The CDR3 bases are TGTGCCAGCCTTACCGGGACTGGGGTAGCTTTCTTT. Full variable domain (remainder filled in from reference TRBV2 and TRBJ1-1): EPEVTQTPSHQVTQMGQEVILRCVPISNHLYFYWYRQILGQKVEFLVSFYNNEISEKSEIFDDQFSVERPDGSNFTLKIRSTKLEDSAMYFCASLTGTGVAFFGQGTRLTVV.

This clonotype turned up a few times. This chain joins TRBV29-1 and TRBJ2-1, with unresolved D. Per germline, CDR1 SQVTM and CDR2 ANQGSEA. V was cut by 7 bases and J by 4 bases, with 11 bases left in between. The CDR3 consists of 12 residues. The chain's CDR3 is CSARPGYNEQFF. The CDR3 DNA reads TGCAGCGCCCGACCCGGGTACAATGAGCAGTTCTTC.

The rearrangement uses TRBV28 and TRBJ2-5, with 7 bases aligning to TRBD2. V trimming: 7 bases; J trimming: 4 bases; junction bases outside the gene matches: 12. The CDR3 extends over 15 amino acids. Germline V gives CDR1 MDHEN, CDR2 SYDVKM. The CDR3 bases are TGTGCCAGCACCAATCGAGGGAGGGTAGGAGAGACCCAGTACTTC. Translated, it gives CASTNRGRVGETQYF.

This clonotype has just a few counts. The CDR3 loop reads CAIQEGQGAYSYNEQFF. The CDR3 DNA follows: TGTGCCATCCAAGAAGGGCAGGGGGCTTATTCCTACAATGAGCAGTTCTTC. The chain carries TRBV10-3 and TRBJ2-1, with 8 bases matching TRBD1. The germline V gene has CDR1 ENHRY and CDR2 SYGVKD. The CDR3 covers 17 residues. V shed 8 bases, J shed 1 base, and the junction held 13 bases outside the gene matches.

The chain combines TRBV7-2 with TRBJ1-1; maybe TRBD1 (5 bases). Trimming took 4 bases from V and 0 from J, leaving 12 bases between them. The CDR3 extends over 15 amino acids. Germline CDR1 and CDR2: SGHTA and FQGNSA. CDR3 nucleotides: TGTGCCAGCAGCTACACCGGGACCATGAACACTGAAGCTTTCTTT. Translation: CASSYTGTMNTEAFF.

The V gene is TRBV7-2, the J gene TRBJ2-5, with 7 bases aligning to TRBD1. Per germline, CDR1 SGHTA and CDR2 FQGNSA. CDR3 length equals 16 residues. V lost 5 bases, J lost 4 bases, and 13 bases stayed unmatched. The CDR3 DNA reads TGTGCCAGCAGCCCGGCCGGATCGACAGGGAGAGAGACCCAGTACTTC. Protein product: CASSPAGSTGRETQYF.

This clonotype was picked up many times. The chain is built from TRBV6-2 or TRBV6-3 and TRBJ2-7; tentative D call: TRBD1 (5 bases). This CDR3 comprises 17 residues. V lost 2 bases and J lost 0, with 17 bases in between. CDR1 is MNHEY and CDR2 is SVGEGT in the germline V gene. CDR3 protein: CASSYPQGRRLSYEQYF. For the CDR3, the DNA is TGTGCCAGCAGTTACCCCCAGGGCCGCCGCCTCTCCTACGAGCAGTACTTC.

V and J are TRBV6-1 and TRBJ2-7, with D tentatively TRBD1 (5 bases). Trimming removed 7 bases from V and 2 bases from J, with 12 bases in between. CDR3 length: 13 amino acids. Germline CDR1 is MNHNS and CDR2 is SASEGT. CDR3 bases: TGTGCCAGCACCCAAGGGGCCCCCTACGAGCAGTACTTC. This translates into CASTQGAPYEQYF.

This clonotype was detected only a few times. The chain is built from TRBV5-1 and TRBJ2-1, with D possibly TRBD1 on 6 matching bases. The germline V gene has CDR1 SGHRS and CDR2 YFSETQ. The CDR3 is made up of 16 amino acids. Trimming removed 0 bases at V and 0 bases at J, with 10 bases between. CDR3 region: CASSLVFRGSYNEQFF. In DNA form, the CDR3 reads TGCGCCAGCAGCTTGGTTTTCAGGGGCTCCTACAATGAGCAGTTCTTC.

DNA for the CDR3: TGTGCCAGCAGCCAAGAAAGCGGGGGGCAACTCACAGATACGCAGTATTTT. This sequence encodes CASSQESGGQLTDTQYF. The J gene is TRBJ2-3, the V gene TRBV4-2; 9 bases line up with TRBD2. This CDR3 comprises 17 residues. The V gene's germline CDR1 is LGHNA and CDR2 YNFKEQ. With V trimmed by 0 bases and J by 2 bases, 6 bases remained unmatched.

This clonotype was recorded at least ten times. The chain couples TRBV12-3 or TRBV12-4 to TRBJ2-2; D is ambiguous. V lost 4 bases and J lost 2, with 8 bases in between. The CDR3 runs to 14 residues. For the CDR3, the DNA is TGTGCCAGCAGTTATTTGAGAAACACCGGGGAGCTGTTTTTT. Its translation is CASSYLRNTGELFF.

This rearrangement joins TRBV20-1 to TRBJ2-7; 8 nucleotides match TRBD1. V trimming: 6 bases; J trimming: 0 bases; junction bases outside the gene matches: 7. The CDR3 consists of 14 residues. The V gene's germline CDR1 is DFQATT and CDR2 SNEGSKA (reference sequence). The chain's CDR3 is CSANRGMSSYEQYF. The CDR3 DNA follows: TGCAGTGCAAACAGGGGGATGAGCTCCTACGAGCAGTACTTC.

This clonotype has more than one count but fewer than ten. The CDR3 DNA sequence: TGCGCCAGCAGCGCGGTAGCTAGCAGGGCCAGTGAGCAGTTCTTC. Translated, it gives CASSAVASRASEQFF. The rearrangement links TRBV5-1 to TRBJ2-1; D tentatively fits TRBD1 or TRBD2 (5 bases each). The length of the CDR3 is 15 residues. CDR1 and CDR2 from the germline V gene are SGHRS and YFSETQ. V was pared by 4 bases and J by 9 bases, with 20 bases between.

This clonotype has more than one count but fewer than ten. This sequence joins TRBV6-2 or TRBV6-3 and TRBJ1-2; maybe TRBD1 (5 bases). The germline V and J ends were trimmed by 6 bases and 2 bases, with 13 bases remaining between them. Per the germline V gene, CDR1 is MNHEY and CDR2 is SVGEGT. This CDR3 spans 14 amino acids. The CDR3 DNA sequence: TGTGCCAGCAGGCCGGGCGGGGCCAACTATGGCTACACCTTC. Protein: CASRPGGANYGYTF.

This clonotype showed up just a few times. This chain connects TRBV20-1 to TRBJ2-7; D may be TRBD2 (5 bases). Germline V gives CDR1 DFQATT, CDR2 SNEGSKA (reference sequence). This CDR3 is built from 12 residues. Trimming took 6 bases from V and 3 from J, leaving 12 bases between them. The CDR3 region is CSARSGLYEQYF. The CDR3 region has the DNA TGCAGTGCCCGCTCCGGACTCTACGAGCAGTACTTC.

There are many counts of this clonotype. The V gene is TRBV27, the J gene TRBJ2-2, with 13 bases that match TRBD2. Germline lookup yields CDR1 MNHEY and CDR2 SMNVEV (reference sequence). The J segment lost 2 bases and the V segment lost 1 base, leaving 16 bases of the junction unmatched. The CDR3 runs 22 residues. CDR3 DNA: TGTGCCAGCAGTTTATACCTACCGGGACTAGCGGGAACCAATACTAACACCGGGGAGCTGTTTTTT. Its protein is CASSLYLPGLAGTNTNTGELFF.

This clonotype was found a few times. The V call is TRBV5-1, the J call TRBJ2-7; 10 nucleotides align to TRBD1. V shed 4 bases, J shed 5 bases, and the junction held 3 bases outside the gene matches. The germline gives CDR1 SGHRS, CDR2 YFSETQ. The CDR3 length is 13 residues. CDR3 residues: CASSDRGRDEQYF. The CDR3 DNA reads TGCGCCAGCAGCGACAGGGGGCGCGACGAGCAGTACTTC.

J is TRBJ2-5 and V is TRBV7-3; D remains unclear. The CDR3 has 17 residues. V was shortened by 1 base and J by 0 bases, with 15 bases between the two germline ends. Germline V gene lookup returns CDR1 SGHTA and CDR2 FQGTGA. The CDR3 region is CASSLSLWYPDQETQYF. In DNA form, the CDR3 reads TGTGCCAGCAGCTTAAGCTTATGGTACCCAGACCAAGAGACCCAGTACTTC.

The J gene is TRBJ2-7, the V gene TRBV6-5, with 9 bases fitting TRBD1. The CDR3 sequence is 17 residues long. Germline lookup yields CDR1 MNHEY and CDR2 SVGAGI. V lost 4 bases to trimming and J lost 4 bases; unmatched junction nucleotides: 14. This chain's CDR3 is CASSFSIPGQGPYEQYF. CDR3 nucleotide sequence: TGTGCCAGCAGTTTCTCCATCCCGGGACAGGGTCCGTACGAGCAGTACTTC.